The 20 T cell receptor beta chains given below trace back to one sample, sequenced in a study of T cell responses to AZD1222 COVID-19 vaccine. Produced via immunoSEQ multiplex PCR; TCRdb's table is partial and in-frame only. The table shows around 92,000 clones, with under 95% occurring only once. Specimen: peripheral blood, collected on day 0 of AZD1222 vaccination. Source of these receptors: an adult in good health.

The rearrangement uses TRBV5-4 and TRBJ1-6; TRBD1 might be the D (5 bases). The germline V gene encodes CDR1 SGHNT and CDR2 YYREEE (reference sequence). This CDR3 has 16 residues. V lost 5 bases to trimming and J lost 7 bases, with 19 bases between them. CDR3 amino acids: CASRSRRDGQNSPLHF. CDR3 sequence (DNA): TGTGCCAGCAGATCTCGAAGGGACGGACAAAATTCACCCCTCCACTTT. The whole variable domain, remainder taken from reference TRBV5-4 and TRBJ1-6, is ETGVTQSPTHLIKTRGQQVTLRCSSQSGHNTVSWYQQALGQGPQFIFQYYREEENGRGNFPPRFSGLQFPNYSSELNVNALELDDSALYLCASRSRRDGQNSPLHFGNGTRLTVT.

This chain connects TRBV7-2 to TRBJ2-5; 9 bases agree with TRBD1. Per the germline V gene, CDR1 is SGHTA and CDR2 is FQGNSA. The CDR3 consists of 17 residues. After removal of 0 bases from V and 5 bases from J, the junction contained 10 bases not matched to a gene. The CDR3 region is CASSLAPLGTGMETQYF. CDR3 DNA: TGTGCCAGCAGCTTAGCGCCCCTAGGGACAGGGATGGAGACCCAGTACTTC.

The chain joins TRBV3-1 (or the pseudogene TRBV3-2) to TRBJ1-5, with D perhaps TRBD1 (6 bases). With 0 bases removed from V and 5 bases from J, the gap between germline ends came to 11 bases. Germline V gene lookup returns CDR1 LGHDT and CDR2 YNNKEL (reference sequence). The CDR3 contains 15 residues. The CDR3 DNA reads TGTGCCAGCAGCCAAGATGCAGGGGAGGATCAGCCCCAGCATTTT. Translating it yields CASSQDAGEDQPQHF.

The chain carries TRBV24-1 and TRBJ1-5; no clear D gene. CDR3 length: 14 amino acids. V was cut by 5 bases and J by 4 bases, with 11 bases left in between. CDR1 is KGHDR and CDR2 is SFDVKD in the germline V gene. The CDR3 sequence is CATSVHGTNQPQHF. The CDR3, as DNA: TGTGCCACCAGTGTACACGGTACGAATCAGCCCCAGCATTTT.

The chain is built from TRBV19 and TRBJ2-2, with D perhaps matching TRBD1 (5 bases). V lost 6 bases to trimming and J lost 3 bases, with 11 bases between them. This CDR3 is built from 14 residues. In germline, CDR1 is LNHDA, CDR2 SQIVND (reference sequence). CDR3 region: CASRDPGYTGELFF. The DNA for the CDR3 is TGTGCCAGTAGAGATCCAGGGTACACCGGGGAGCTGTTTTTT.

This chain links TRBV7-2 with TRBJ1-2; D is undetermined. CDR3 length: 13 amino acids. From germline, CDR1 is SGHTA and CDR2 FQGNSA. V was pared by 7 bases and J by 1 base, with 10 bases between. The CDR3 DNA reads as TGTGCCAGCACCAAAGACCGTAACTATGGCTACACCTTC. This encodes CASTKDRNYGYTF.

V is TRBV5-1 and J is TRBJ1-1, with D possibly being TRBD1 (5 bases). Per germline, CDR1 SGHRS and CDR2 YFSETQ. With 2 bases removed from V and 1 base from J, the gap between germline ends came to 21 bases. There are 18 residues in the CDR3. This chain's CDR3 is CASSLKHARGQSNTEAFF. For the CDR3, the DNA is TGCGCCAGCAGCTTAAAGCACGCTCGGGGCCAATCGAACACTGAAGCTTTCTTT.

CDR3 sequence: CAGRAGRTDTQYF. The DNA for the CDR3 is TGTGCCGGAAGGGCGGGCCGCACAGATACGCAGTATTTT. The chain recombines TRBV7-2 with TRBJ2-3, with D possibly matching TRBD2 (5 bases). Germline CDR1 is SGHTA and CDR2 is FQGNSA. Trimming pared 11 bases from V and 1 base from J, leaving 13 bases between. This CDR3 region has 13 residues.

V is TRBV6-5 and J is TRBJ1-5; TRBD1 is a possible D gene (5 bases). V dropped 5 bases and J dropped 6 bases, with 17 bases sitting between them. CDR3 length equals 15 residues. Germline V lookup: CDR1 MNHEY, CDR2 SVGAGI. The CDR3 DNA reads as TGTGCCAGCAGTACTTTGGCAGGGCAAGCTCAGCCCCAGCATTTT. This sequence encodes CASSTLAGQAQPQHF.

The V call is TRBV19, the J call TRBJ1-3; no reliable D call. CDR1 LNHDA and CDR2 SQIVND come from the germline V gene (reference sequence). The CDR3 consists of 14 residues. The V end was cut by 2 bases, the J end by 2 bases, with 7 bases between. The DNA of the CDR3 is TGTGCCAGTAGTATACAGGACGCTGGAAACACCATATATTTT. The encoded protein is CASSIQDAGNTIYF.

DNA of the CDR3: TGTGCCAGCAGCCAGGGGATGGCTGGAAACACCATATATTTT. Translated, it gives CASSQGMAGNTIYF. This chain links TRBV3-1 (or the pseudogene TRBV3-2) with TRBJ1-3; D gene unclear. The germline V and J ends were trimmed by 3 bases and 2 bases, with 8 bases remaining between them. This CDR3 is 14 amino acids long. Germline values: CDR1 LGHDT, CDR2 YNNKEL (reference sequence).

J is TRBJ2-3 and V is TRBV18, with 7 bases lining up with TRBD2. V shed 3 bases and J 5 bases; nucleotides not matched to a gene: 8. Germline CDR1 reads KGHSH; CDR2 reads LQKENI. There are 15 residues in the CDR3. The CDR3 sequence is CASSPAGEAGDTQYF. As DNA, the CDR3 is TGTGCCAGCTCACCGGCGGGGGAAGCGGGAGATACGCAGTATTTT.

This chain links TRBV10-3 with TRBJ1-4, with D unclear. There are 15 residues in the CDR3. The V end was cut by 2 bases, the J end by 6 bases, with 13 bases between. Germline assignment: CDR1 ENHRY and CDR2 SYGVKD. This CDR3 reads CAISEGWGGDEKLFF. The CDR3 region has the DNA TGTGCCATCAGTGAGGGGTGGGGAGGTGATGAAAAACTGTTTTTT.

This sequence joins TRBV6-5 and TRBJ2-2; TRBD2 matches at 10 bases. Trimming removed 1 base from V and 4 bases from J; junction bases left unmatched: 0. The CDR3 covers 15 residues. In germline, CDR1 is MNHEY, CDR2 SVGAGI. The CDR3 loop is CASSYLAGGTGELFF. CDR3 in DNA: TGTGCCAGCAGTTACTTAGCGGGGGGCACCGGGGAGCTGTTTTTT.

V and J are TRBV5-1 and TRBJ1-1; TRBD1 is a possible D gene (6 bases). Germline-derived CDR1 and CDR2 are SGHRS and YFSETQ. This CDR3 region has 15 residues. Trimming shortened V by 0 bases and J by 5 bases, and 14 bases separated the two germline ends. The CDR3 reads CASSLGAGERTEAFF. In DNA, the CDR3 is TGCGCCAGCAGCTTGGGTGCAGGGGAGAGGACTGAAGCTTTCTTT.

The chain recombines TRBV5-5 with TRBJ2-5, with unresolved D. The CDR3 has 17 amino acids. Trimming cost V 1 base and J 5 bases, with 21 bases left between them. Germline CDR1 is SGHKS and CDR2 is YYEKEE (reference sequence). CDR3 loop: CASSLIYKGKRIETQYF. The CDR3 nucleotides read TGTGCCAGCAGCTTGATCTATAAGGGCAAGAGGATTGAGACCCAGTACTTC.

CDR3 residues: CASSLYRTGELFF. CDR3 in DNA: TGTGCCAGCAGTTTATACCGGACCGGGGAGCTGTTTTTT. V and J are TRBV12-3 or TRBV12-4 and TRBJ2-2; D unresolved. The CDR3 loop spans 13 amino acids. Trimming shortened V by 2 bases and J by 5 bases, and 6 bases separated the two germline ends.

The chain carries TRBV5-1 and TRBJ2-5; 7 bases are shared with TRBD2. This CDR3 has 16 amino acids. Germline trimming cut 0 bases from V and 5 bases from J; bases unmatched to any gene: 10. From germline, CDR1 is SGHRS and CDR2 YFSETQ. Here the CDR3 DNA reads TGCGCCAGCAGCTTGGCCGGTAGCGGGCCCCGCGAGACCCAGTACTTC. Translated, it gives CASSLAGSGPRETQYF.

The sample holds one count of this clone. The chain couples TRBV5-5 to TRBJ1-4; D gene ambiguous. V was pared by 4 bases and J by 11 bases, with 12 bases between. Germline CDR1 SGHKS, CDR2 YYEKEE (reference sequence). The length of the CDR3 is 12 residues. CDR3 in amino acids: CASSRLAEKLFF. CDR3 DNA sequence: TGTGCCAGCAGCAGACTGGCGGAGAAACTGTTTTTT.

The chain has TRBV3-1 (or the pseudogene TRBV3-2) and TRBJ1-2, with no clear D. Germline V CDR1 and CDR2: LGHDT, YNNKEL (reference sequence). This CDR3 is built from 16 residues. Trimming took 1 base from V and 8 from J, leaving 20 bases between them. CDR3 protein: CASSQGVTGRLGGYTF. The CDR3 coding sequence is TGTGCCAGCAGCCAAGGAGTAACTGGGAGGTTGGGCGGCTACACCTTC.